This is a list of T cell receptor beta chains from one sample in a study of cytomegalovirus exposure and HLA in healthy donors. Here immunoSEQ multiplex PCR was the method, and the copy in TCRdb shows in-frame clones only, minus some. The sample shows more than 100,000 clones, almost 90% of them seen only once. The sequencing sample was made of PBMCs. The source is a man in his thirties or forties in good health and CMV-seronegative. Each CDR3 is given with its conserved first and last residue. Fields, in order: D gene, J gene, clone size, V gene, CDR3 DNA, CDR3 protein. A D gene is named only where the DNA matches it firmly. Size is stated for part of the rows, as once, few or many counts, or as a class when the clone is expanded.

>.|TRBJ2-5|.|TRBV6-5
TGTGCCAGCAGTTACAAGTTAAAGGGAGGGGGGACCCAGTACTTC
CASSYKLKGGGTQYF
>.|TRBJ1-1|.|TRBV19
TGTGCCAGTAGTATTTTCAGTACTGAAGCTTTCTTT
CASSIFSTEAFF
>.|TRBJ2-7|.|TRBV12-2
TGTGCAAGTCGGCTAGCGGACTACGAGCAGTACTTC
CASRLADYEQYF
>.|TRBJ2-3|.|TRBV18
TGTGCCAGCTCACCCGTCTTCGAGACTCGGGACACAGATACGCAGTATTTT
CASSPVFETRDTDTQYF
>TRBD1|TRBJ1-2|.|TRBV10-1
TGCGCCAGCAGCGGGGGACAGGGGGATGGCTACACCTTC
CASSGGQGDGYTF
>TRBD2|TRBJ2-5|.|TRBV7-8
TGTGCCAGCAGCTTTGGTAGCGGGACTGAGACCCAGTACTTC
CASSFGSGTETQYF
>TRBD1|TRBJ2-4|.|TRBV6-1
TGTGCCAGCAGTGCCGGGACAGGGGAAAACATTCAGTACTTC
CASSAGTGENIQYF
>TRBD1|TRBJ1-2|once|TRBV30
TGTGCCTGGAGTCTGGGACAGGGGTATGACTACACCTTC
CAWSLGQGYDYTF
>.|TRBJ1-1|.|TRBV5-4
TGTGCCAGCAGCTTGGAGGGGGAAATGAACACTGAAGCTTTCTTT
CASSLEGEMNTEAFF
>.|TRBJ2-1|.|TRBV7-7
TGTGCCAGCAGCTTATTTTTGCGGGACCCGCAGTTCTTC
CASSLFLRDPQFF
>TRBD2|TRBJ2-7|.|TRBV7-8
TGTGCCAGCAGCTTAGAGGTAGCGGGAAGGTACGAGCAGTACTTC
CASSLEVAGRYEQYF
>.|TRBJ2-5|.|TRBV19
TGTGCCAGTCTGGACCCCACCCTCAGGACTGGCCTGTACTTC
CASLDPTLRTGLYF
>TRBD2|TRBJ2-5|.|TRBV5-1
TGCGCCAGCAGTCCGACTAGCGGGGGGGAGACCCAGTACTTC
CASSPTSGGETQYF
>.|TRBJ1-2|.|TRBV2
TGTGCCAGCACCCCAGACTATGGCTACACCTTC
CASTPDYGYTF
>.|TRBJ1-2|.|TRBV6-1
TGTGCCAGCAGTGACAGGGTCTATGGCTACACCTTC
CASSDRVYGYTF
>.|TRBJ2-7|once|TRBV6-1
TGTGCCAGCGGACGAACAGGCCATACCCACGAGCAGTACTTC
CASGRTGHTHEQYF
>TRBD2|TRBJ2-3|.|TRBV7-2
TGTGCCAGCAGCTACGGACTAGCGGGACCTCCTACCCTCACAGATACGCAGTATTTT
CASSYGLAGPPTLTDTQYF
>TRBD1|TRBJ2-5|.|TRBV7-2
TGTGCCAGCAGCTACCGGACAGGGGGTCAGGAGACCCAGTACTTC
CASSYRTGGQETQYF
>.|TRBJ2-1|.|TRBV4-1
TGCGCCAGCAGCGAGACGCTAGCTGGTAAGGGAGACAATGAGCAGTTCTTC
CASSETLAGKGDNEQFF
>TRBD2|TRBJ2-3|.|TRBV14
TGTGCCAGCAGCCCCCACCTACGGACTAGCGCCACAGATACGCAGTATTTT
CASSPHLRTSATDTQYF
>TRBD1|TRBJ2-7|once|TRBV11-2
TGTGCCAGCAGCTTGAGGGCTCCGGGACAGGGTAGATCCTACGAGCAGTACTTC
CASSLRAPGQGRSYEQYF
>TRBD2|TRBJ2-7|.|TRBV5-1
TGCGCCAGCAGCTTCGGCGGGAGCTCCTACGAGCAGTACTTC
CASSFGGSSYEQYF
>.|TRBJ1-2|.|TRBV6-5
TGTGCCAGCAGGTTCCGGACATCCACTAACTATGGCTACACCTTC
CASRFRTSTNYGYTF
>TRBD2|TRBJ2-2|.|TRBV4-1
TGCGCCAGCAGCCAAGGGGGACTAGCGGGAGTAGGGACCGGGGAGCTGTTTTTT
CASSQGGLAGVGTGELFF
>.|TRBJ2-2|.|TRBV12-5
TGTGCTAGTGGGCGGACCAGGGAGAACACCGGGGAGCTGTTTTTT
CASGRTRENTGELFF
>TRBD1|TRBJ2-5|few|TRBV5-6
TGTGCCAGCAGCTCCACCGGGACAGGGGGGTCAGAGACCCAGTACTTC
CASSSTGTGGSETQYF
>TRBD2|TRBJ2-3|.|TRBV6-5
TGTGCCAGCAGTTACAGGGCGGGGGGCACAGATACGCAGTATTTT
CASSYRAGGTDTQYF
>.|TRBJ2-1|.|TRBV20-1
TGCACCCTCCCCCTACGAGATGAGCAGTTCTTC
CTLPLRDEQFF
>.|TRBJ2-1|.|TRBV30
TGTGCCTGGTCCGGGACTTCCTACAATGAGCAGTTCTTC
CAWSGTSYNEQFF
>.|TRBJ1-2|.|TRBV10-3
TGTGCCATCACCCCGGCAGGCACTAACTATGGCTACACCTTC
CAITPAGTNYGYTF
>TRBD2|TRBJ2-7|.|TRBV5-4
TGTGCCAGCAGCCCCCTGGAAGCGGGAGGGCCCCACGAGCAGTACTTC
CASSPLEAGGPHEQYF
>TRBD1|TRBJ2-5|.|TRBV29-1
TGCAGCGCGGGCAGGGCAGGGGGCATCCAAGAGACCCAGTACTTC
CSAGRAGGIQETQYF
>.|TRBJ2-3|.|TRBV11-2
TGTGCCAGCAGCCGAAATACTGGGCGCACAGATACGCAGTATTTT
CASSRNTGRTDTQYF
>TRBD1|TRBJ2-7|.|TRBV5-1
TGCGCCAGCAGCTTGGTTTTCGACAGGGGACGAAGCGAGCAGTACTTC
CASSLVFDRGRSEQYF
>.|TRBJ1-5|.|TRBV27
TGTGCCAGCATGGGCAGGGCTAGCAATCAGCCCCAGCATTTT
CASMGRASNQPQHF
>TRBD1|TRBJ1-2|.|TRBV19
TGTGCCAGTAGTACCCTCGGACAGGGAAAAGCCGACTATGGCTACACCTTC
CASSTLGQGKADYGYTF
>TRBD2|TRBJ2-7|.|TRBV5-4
TGTGCCAGCAGCTTGGCTAGCGGGAGTCAATACGAGCAGTACTTC
CASSLASGSQYEQYF
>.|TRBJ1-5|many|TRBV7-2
TGTGCCAGCAGCTGGACCGGGACACCAAATCAGCCCCAGCATTTT
CASSWTGTPNQPQHF
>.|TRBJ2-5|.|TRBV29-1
TGCAGCGTTGCAGCGGGCATACAAGAGACCCAGTACTTC
CSVAAGIQETQYF
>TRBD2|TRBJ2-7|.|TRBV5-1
TGCGCCAGCAGCTTGACGGGAGGTGAGCAGTACTTC
CASSLTGGEQYF
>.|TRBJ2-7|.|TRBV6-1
TGTGCCAGCAGGATCCGTGTAGGGGGAAACGAGCAGTACTTC
CASRIRVGGNEQYF
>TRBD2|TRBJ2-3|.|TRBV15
TGTGCCACCAGCAGAGATCCCGGGACACCGGGACTAGCGGGATACACAGATACGCAGTATTTT
CATSRDPGTPGLAGYTDTQYF
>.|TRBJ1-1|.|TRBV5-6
TGTGCCAGCAGCGAGATCGGGGGGCAAAACACTGAAGCTTTCTTT
CASSEIGGQNTEAFF
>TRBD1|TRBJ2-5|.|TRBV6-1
TGTGCCAGCAGCAGGGACAGGGGGAAAGAGACCCAGTACTTC
CASSRDRGKETQYF
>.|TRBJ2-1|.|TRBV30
TGTGCCTGGAACCGGGGAGTTAATAAGGAGCAGTTCTTC
CAWNRGVNKEQFF
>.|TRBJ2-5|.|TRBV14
TGTGCCAGCAGCCAAGGACAGTCTCCGGCGGGGGAGACCCAGTACTTC
CASSQGQSPAGETQYF